Listed below are T cell receptor beta chains from one sample, sequenced in a study of blood T cell repertoires in COVID-19. The assay was immunoSEQ multiplex PCR, and TCRdb's table has in-frame clones only and misses some. The data contain around 300,000 clones, about nine tenths of them singletons. Sequenced sample: peripheral blood. The receptors here all came from a woman in her 30s with COVID-19, enrolled during active disease. CDR3s include the opening cysteine and the closing phenylalanine or tryptophan. D genes are given only for firm matches. Clone size is stated in some rows and not others, as once, few, many or a class when expanded.

D gene: -; V gene: TRBV27; J gene: TRBJ1-1; clone size: few; CDR3 protein: CASSSTTGFEAFF; CDR3 DNA: TGTGCCAGCAGTTCCACCACAGGGTTTGAAGCTTTCTTT
D gene: -; V gene: TRBV5-1; J gene: TRBJ2-2; clone size: -; CDR3 protein: CASTGQNTGELFF; CDR3 DNA: TGCGCCAGCACGGGACAGAACACCGGGGAGCTGTTTTTT
D gene: TRBD1; V gene: TRBV18; J gene: TRBJ1-6; clone size: few; CDR3 protein: CASSPGRTGVGSPLHF; CDR3 DNA: TGTGCCAGCTCACCCGGGAGAACAGGGGTGGGTTCACCCCTCCACTTT
D gene: -; V gene: TRBV15; J gene: TRBJ1-4; clone size: -; CDR3 protein: CATSRDRLHGEKLFF; CDR3 DNA: TGTGCCACCAGCAGAGATCGGCTGCACGGGGAAAAACTGTTTTTT
D gene: -; V gene: TRBV2; J gene: TRBJ1-4; clone size: -; CDR3 protein: CASRRGFDEKLFF; CDR3 DNA: TGTGCCAGCAGGCGGGGTTTCGATGAAAAACTGTTTTTT
D gene: TRBD1; V gene: TRBV2; J gene: TRBJ1-4; clone size: -; CDR3 protein: CASREDRAAEKLFF; CDR3 DNA: TGTGCCAGTAGAGAAGACAGGGCGGCTGAAAAACTGTTTTTT
D gene: TRBD1; V gene: TRBV15; J gene: TRBJ1-5; clone size: -; CDR3 protein: CATSGTVRNQPQHF; CDR3 DNA: TGTGCCACCAGCGGGACAGTCCGAAATCAGCCCCAGCATTTT
D gene: -; V gene: TRBV7-2; J gene: TRBJ2-2; clone size: once; CDR3 protein: CASSPQGHNTGELFF; CDR3 DNA: TGTGCCAGCAGTCCGCAGGGACACAACACCGGGGAGCTGTTTTTT
D gene: -; V gene: TRBV28; J gene: TRBJ1-1; clone size: -; CDR3 protein: CASSLSRGNTEAFF; CDR3 DNA: TGTGCCAGCAGTTTGTCCAGGGGTAACACTGAAGCTTTCTTT
D gene: -; V gene: TRBV30; J gene: TRBJ1-5; clone size: -; CDR3 protein: CAWAAGGNQPQHF; CDR3 DNA: TGTGCCTGGGCAGCAGGGGGCAATCAGCCCCAGCATTTT
D gene: TRBD2; V gene: TRBV2; J gene: TRBJ2-2; clone size: -; CDR3 protein: CASSSIAGGRVGELFF; CDR3 DNA: TGTGCCAGCAGTTCAATAGCGGGGGGGCGCGTCGGGGAGCTGTTTTTT
D gene: -; V gene: TRBV6-5; J gene: TRBJ1-3; clone size: -; CDR3 protein: CASSYDQASGNTIYF; CDR3 DNA: TGTGCCAGCAGTTACGACCAGGCCTCTGGAAACACCATATATTTT
D gene: TRBD1; V gene: TRBV27; J gene: TRBJ1-1; clone size: -; CDR3 protein: CASRKNRGRDTEAFF; CDR3 DNA: TGTGCCAGCAGAAAAAACAGGGGGCGGGATACTGAAGCTTTCTTT
D gene: TRBD1; V gene: TRBV6-5; J gene: TRBJ2-6; clone size: -; CDR3 protein: CASIKDRGQGVLTF; CDR3 DNA: TGTGCCAGTATAAAGGACAGGGGGCAGGGCGTCCTGACTTTC
D gene: TRBD1; V gene: TRBV19; J gene: TRBJ1-1; clone size: -; CDR3 protein: CASSIGRGQGEAFF; CDR3 DNA: TGTGCCAGTAGTATAGGCAGGGGGCAGGGTGAAGCTTTCTTT